Following are 5 T cell receptor beta chains from one sample sequenced in a study of Ad26.COV2.S vaccination and SARS-CoV-2 variants. The treatment is: some 20 received Ad26.COV2.S at low or high dose, single or two shots; 5 received placebo; per-sample allocation not given. Each sample was drawn 63 days after the first injection (of vaccine or placebo). Data came from immunoSEQ multiplex PCR; TCRdb stores just in-frame clones and leaves some out. The sample yields about 400,000 clones, about 92% seen once. The sequences come from peripheral blood, collected in a trial of Ad26.COV2.S vaccine versus placebo. The receptors originated from a person between 18 and 60 years old who received the Ad26.COV2.S COVID-19 vaccine or a placebo.

The rearrangement uses TRBV18 and TRBJ1-1, with a tentative D call TRBD1 (6 bases). The length of the CDR3 is 14 residues. Germline-derived CDR1 and CDR2 are KGHSH and LQKENI. Trimming removed 3 bases from V and 5 bases from J, with 13 bases in between. The CDR3 reads CASSPDPGQTEAFF. CDR3 nucleotides: TGTGCCAGCTCACCCGATCCCGGACAGACTGAAGCTTTCTTT.

The chain links TRBV5-6 to TRBJ1-5; D is unresolved. Germline V gene data show CDR1 as SGHDT and CDR2 as YYEEEE. V gave up 1 base and J gave up 2 bases, with 7 bases separating them. The CDR3 contains 14 residues. In DNA form, the CDR3 reads TGTGCCAGCAGCTTGTATTGGGGCAATCAGCCCCAGCATTTT. Amino acid sequence: CASSLYWGNQPQHF.

The chain uses TRBV6-2 or TRBV6-3 and TRBJ1-2; D is ambiguous. V was pared by 4 bases and J by 4 bases, with 13 bases between. This CDR3 comprises 14 residues. Germline CDR1 and CDR2: MNHEY and SVGEGT. Written as DNA, the CDR3 is TGTGCCAGCAGTTTCTATGTCAGGACCTATGGCTACACCTTC. Protein product: CASSFYVRTYGYTF.

The chain combines TRBV21-1 with TRBJ2-2; the D call TRBD2 from the table was never checked on the DNA. TRBV21-1 is flagged as a pseudogene. This CDR3 comprises 16 residues. The CDR3, as DNA: TGTGCCAGCAGCAATAGGTGGGGGGGAGCCACCGGGGAGCTGTTTTTT. Protein: CASSNRWGGATGELFF.

The V call is TRBV19, the J call TRBJ1-1; a weak D match, TRBD1 (6 bases). Germline V gene sequence: CDR1 LNHDA, CDR2 SQIVND (reference sequence). This CDR3 is 13 amino acids long. Trimming cost V 4 bases and J 0 bases, with 6 bases left between them. The CDR3 nucleotides are TGTGCCAGTAGTAACAGGGTGAACACTGAAGCTTTCTTT. This encodes CASSNRVNTEAFF.